This T cell receptor beta chain comes out of a study of graft-versus-host responses after intestinal transplantation. The method was immunoSEQ multiplex PCR; TCRdb's version includes in-frame clones alone and lacks a portion of them. The sample has over 85,000 clones, approximately 94% seen once. Whole-study results and caveats: Some GvH clones were seen earlier in gut or blood, suggesting intestinal origin. Peak circulating GvH clone levels tracked with early post-transplant HvG declines.

About this clone: Its antigen is not identified.

The origin of this receptor is a human donor who was the organ donor for an intestinal transplant. The sample consisted of unstimulated CD4+ T cells sorted from spleen or lymph node cells, taken before transplant.

The chain's CDR3 is CASSLTWNTEAFF. For the CDR3, the DNA is TGTGCCAGCAGCTTAACATGGAACACTGAAGCTTTCTTT. This rearrangement joins TRBV7-3 to TRBJ1-1; no clear D. CDR3 length: 13 residues. Germline CDR1 reads SGHTA; CDR2 reads FQGTGA. V was clipped by 0 bases and J by 1 base, with 3 bases between them.